This T cell receptor beta chain comes out of a study of blood T cells in healthy people across ages. Study results and caveats: Unsorted PBMCs blocked a conclusive comparison of naive and antigen-experienced cells.

Primed by a sample-barcoded 5' primer and a J-beta primer mix, a second PCR proceeded for 7 to 11 cycles. A template-switch adaptor containing 12 random nucleotides labeled each cDNA molecule. From each sample, at least 2.5 million paired-end reads containing CDR3 were obtained. Via MiXCR, TCRdb re-called the 5' RACE reads, giving one row per CDR3 protein. The sample lists some 1.1 million distinct CDR3 sequences; 35% to 40% were seen once. The germline V gene has CDR1 DFQATT and CDR2 SNEGSKA (reference sequence). The V gene lost 0 bases and the J gene lost 1 base, with 7 bases spanning the gap. CDR3 length: 14 amino acids. In the case of this clonotype: Antigen unknown.

The gene calls are TRBV20-1 and TRBJ1-5; no clear D gene. Sequenced input: blood. The sequence was obtained from a man in his late teens or twenties in good health. Written as DNA, the CDR3 is TGCAGTGCTAGAGATTATATCAGCAATCAGCCCCAGCATTTT. Residues: CSARDYISNQPQHF.